This T cell receptor beta chain stems from a study of blood T cell repertoires in COVID-19. V was clipped by 3 bases and J by 2 bases, with 9 bases between them. Germline lookup yields CDR1 MRHNA and CDR2 SNTAGT. CDR3 size: 14 residues. Original methodology: Cell counts per sample came from amplifying reference gene primers. Produced via immunoSEQ multiplex PCR; TCRdb's table is partial and in-frame only. V and J calls and clone size are as listed in that table; D and trimming were resolved from the DNA. The sample consists of 200,000 to 250,000 clones, about 85% of them appearing once. V gene TRBV6-4 combines with J gene TRBJ2-3; D gene unclear. The sample consisted of PBMCs or T cells enriched from blood (not recorded which). The origin of this receptor is a man aged 40-55 years who had recovered from COVID-19. CDR3 nucleotide sequence: TGTGCCAGCAGTGAGTCTGGGCTCACAGATACGCAGTATTTT. Translated, it gives CASSESGLTDTQYF.